This T cell receptor (beta chain) was recorded in a study of OX40 agonist ivuxolimab in advanced cancers. This clone was counted a single time. Germline CDR1 and CDR2: LNHDA and SQIVND (reference sequence). The CDR3 length is 14 residues. The repertoire was sequenced with immunoSEQ multiplex PCR; TCRdb's copy has only in-frame clones and lacks some. In the table there are tens of thousands of clones, 70% to 90% of which are singletons. The V call is TRBV19, the J call TRBJ2-5; TRBD2 matches 8 bases. The J call could be wrong; TRBJ2-7 is a better fit for the DNA end. Sequences were derived from CD4+ or CD8+ T cells sorted from blood, sampled in a trial of the OX40 agonist ivuxolimab. The receptor was derived from an adult with an advanced solid tumor such as melanoma, head and neck, liver or kidney cancer. CDR3 DNA: TGTGCCAGTAGTATTACTAGCGGCTCCTACGAGCAGTACTTC. Protein sequence: CASSITSGSYEQYF.